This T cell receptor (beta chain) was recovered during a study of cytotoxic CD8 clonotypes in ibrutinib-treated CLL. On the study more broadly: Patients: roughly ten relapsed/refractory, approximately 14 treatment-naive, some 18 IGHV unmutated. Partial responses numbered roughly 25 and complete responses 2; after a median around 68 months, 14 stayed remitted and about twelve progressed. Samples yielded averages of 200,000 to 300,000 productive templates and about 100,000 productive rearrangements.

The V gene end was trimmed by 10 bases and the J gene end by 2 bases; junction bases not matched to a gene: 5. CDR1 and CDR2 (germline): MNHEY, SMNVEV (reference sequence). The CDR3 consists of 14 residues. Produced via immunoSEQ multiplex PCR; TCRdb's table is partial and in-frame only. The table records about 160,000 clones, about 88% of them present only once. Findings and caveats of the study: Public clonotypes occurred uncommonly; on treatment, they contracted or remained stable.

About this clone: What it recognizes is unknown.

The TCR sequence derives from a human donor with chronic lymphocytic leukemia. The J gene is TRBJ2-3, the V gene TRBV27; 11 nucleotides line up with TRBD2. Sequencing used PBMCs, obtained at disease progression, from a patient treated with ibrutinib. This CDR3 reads CATTSGMYTDTQYF. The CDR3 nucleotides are TGTGCCACGACTAGCGGGATGTACACAGATACGCAGTATTTT.